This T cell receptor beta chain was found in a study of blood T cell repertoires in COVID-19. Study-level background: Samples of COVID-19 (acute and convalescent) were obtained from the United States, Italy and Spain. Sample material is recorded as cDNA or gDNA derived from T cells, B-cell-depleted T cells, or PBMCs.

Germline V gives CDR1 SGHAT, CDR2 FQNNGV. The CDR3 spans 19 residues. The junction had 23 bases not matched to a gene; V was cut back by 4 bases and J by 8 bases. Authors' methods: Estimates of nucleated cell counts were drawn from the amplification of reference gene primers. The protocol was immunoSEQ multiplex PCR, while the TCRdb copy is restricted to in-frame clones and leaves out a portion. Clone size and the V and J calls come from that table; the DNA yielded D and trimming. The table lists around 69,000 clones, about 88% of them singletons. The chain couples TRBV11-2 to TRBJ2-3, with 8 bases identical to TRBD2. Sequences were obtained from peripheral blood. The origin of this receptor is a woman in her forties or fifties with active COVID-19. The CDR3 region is CASSSPPWAAGGSGGTQYF. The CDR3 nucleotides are TGTGCCAGCAGCTCCCCCCCCTGGGCGGCGGGAGGTAGTGGGGGTACGCAGTATTTT.